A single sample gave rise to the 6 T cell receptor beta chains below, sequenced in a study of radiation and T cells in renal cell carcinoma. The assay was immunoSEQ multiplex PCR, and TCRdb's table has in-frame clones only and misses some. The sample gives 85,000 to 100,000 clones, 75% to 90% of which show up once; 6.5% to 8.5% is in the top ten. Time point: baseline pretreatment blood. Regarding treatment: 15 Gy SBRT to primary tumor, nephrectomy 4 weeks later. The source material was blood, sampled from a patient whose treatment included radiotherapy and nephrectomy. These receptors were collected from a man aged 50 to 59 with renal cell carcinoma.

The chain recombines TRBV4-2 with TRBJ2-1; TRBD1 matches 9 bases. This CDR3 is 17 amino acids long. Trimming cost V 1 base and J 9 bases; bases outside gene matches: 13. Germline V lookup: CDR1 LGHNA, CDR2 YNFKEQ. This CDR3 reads CASSQAPQDRGGREQFF. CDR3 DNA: TGTGCCAGCAGCCAAGCCCCTCAGGACAGGGGAGGTCGTGAGCAGTTCTTC.

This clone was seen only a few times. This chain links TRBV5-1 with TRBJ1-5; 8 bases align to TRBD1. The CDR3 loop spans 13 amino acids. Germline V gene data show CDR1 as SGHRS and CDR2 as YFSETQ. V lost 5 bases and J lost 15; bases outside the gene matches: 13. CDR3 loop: CASRDGQGPRRHF. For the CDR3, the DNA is TGCGCCAGCAGGGATGGACAGGGCCCTAGGCGGCATTTT.

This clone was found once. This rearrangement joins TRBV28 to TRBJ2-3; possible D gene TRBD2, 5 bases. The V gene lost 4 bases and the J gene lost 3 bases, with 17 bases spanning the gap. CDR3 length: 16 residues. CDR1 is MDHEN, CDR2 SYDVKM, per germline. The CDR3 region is CASSSSGTEKTDTQYF. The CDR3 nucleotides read TGTGCCAGCAGTTCAAGCGGAACCGAGAAAACAGATACGCAGTATTTT.

CDR3 coding DNA: TGTGCCAGTAGTATAGGGAACAGGGGGTTTGGTCAGCCCCAGCATTTT. Translated, it gives CASSIGNRGFGQPQHF. The chain links TRBV19 to TRBJ1-5; 8 bases are shared with TRBD1. Germline V CDR1 and CDR2: LNHDA, SQIVND (reference sequence). CDR3 length: 16 residues. V lost 1 base, J lost 6 bases, and 8 bases stayed unmatched.

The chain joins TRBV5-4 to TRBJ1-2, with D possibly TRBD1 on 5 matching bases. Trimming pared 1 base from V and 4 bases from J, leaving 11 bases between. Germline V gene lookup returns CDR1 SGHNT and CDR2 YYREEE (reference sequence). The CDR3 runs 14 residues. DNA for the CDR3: TGTGCCAGCAGCTTGCTCGACAGTACCTATGGCTACACCTTC. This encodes CASSLLDSTYGYTF.

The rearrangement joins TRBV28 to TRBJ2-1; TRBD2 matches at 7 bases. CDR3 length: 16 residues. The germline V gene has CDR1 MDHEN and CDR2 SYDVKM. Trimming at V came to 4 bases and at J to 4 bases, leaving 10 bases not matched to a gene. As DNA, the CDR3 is TGTGCCAGCAGTTCCCCCGGACTAGTCCCGTACAATGAGCAGTTCTTC. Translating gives CASSSPGLVPYNEQFF.